The T cell receptor beta chain described here comes from a study of shared clonotypes between healthy human individuals. Study-level background: Per-donor plates numbered three CD4 naive, three CD4 memory, two CD8 naive and one CD8 memory. Whole-study results and caveats: The donor pool, a small one, limited the genetic and exposure-history diversity represented.

Study donors comprised healthy, HIV-negative adults devoid of recent acute infection or vaccination. Naive CD4+ cells were CD45RA-selected; the remaining cells were memory. As to this clone: Antigen specificity is unknown.

From germline, CDR1 is LGHNA and CDR2 YSLEER. The CDR3 length is 20 residues. With V trimmed by 3 bases and J by 0 bases, 16 bases remained unmatched. Profiling relied on immunoSEQ multiplex PCR, and the TCRdb table lists in-frame clones only, not all of them. This repertoire shows roughly 330,000 clones, approximately 79% found once; its top ten account for around a tenth. This chain connects TRBV4-3 to TRBJ1-3; 8 positions agree with TRBD1. The sample comprised memory CD4+ T cells sorted from blood. The subset: CD45RA-negative fraction. The receptor comes from a man aged 30-40 years in good health. CDR3: CASSQFPGQDFSNSGNTIYF. CDR3 in DNA: TGCGCCAGCAGCCAGTTTCCGGGACAGGACTTTAGCAACTCTGGAAACACCATATATTTT.